A single count supports the clone carrying this T cell receptor beta chain. What it binds is unknown. This specimen comes from a study of T cells in Graves' hyperthyroidism and ophthalmopathy. Notes on the study in general: Among thyroid clonotypes expanded above 0.001, most also appeared in blood.

Researchers amplified the TCR beta CDR3 regions from RNA transcripts. RT-PCR in the first round (using the HTBI primer set) targeted the TCR CDR3. TCRdb redid the calling of the multiplex PCR reads with MiXCR, one entry per CDR3 protein. This table holds approximately 620,000 distinct CDR3 sequences, more than 11% found once. Patients were excluded for uncontrolled infection, other autoimmune disease, pregnancy or lactation. Germline assignment: CDR1 WSHSY and CDR2 SAAADI. The CDR3 covers 14 residues. V was clipped by 4 bases and J by 7 bases, with 14 bases between them. This rearrangement joins TRBV10-2 to TRBJ2-1; TRBD2 is a possible D gene (6 bases). The sequencing input was blood. The sequence was obtained from a woman aged 25 to 45 with Graves' hyperthyroidism that later progressed to Graves' ophthalmopathy. CDR3 nucleotides: TGCGCCAGCAGTGGAACGGGAGTCGGGAATGAGCAGTTCTTC. It translates to CASSGTGVGNEQFF.